Shown below are 29 T cell receptor beta chains from a single sample sequenced in a study of post-analysis software for immune sequencing data. Study results and caveats: With TRBV5-6, TRBV5-1 and TRBV20-1 included, about five TRBV segments were more frequent in patients than in controls.

Antigen specificity for these receptors is unknown. Tagging with unique molecular identifiers was a feature of the TCR beta cDNA libraries. TCRdb ran MiXCR on the PCR reads and lists one entry per CDR3 protein. The profile shows around 400,000 distinct CDR3 sequences, roughly 40% of them singletons. The source material was blood. Every receptor here comes from a girl aged 2-10 years with multiple sclerosis.

V is TRBV27 and J is TRBJ2-7; TRBD1 aligns across 7 bases. There are 16 residues in the CDR3. Germline V CDR1 and CDR2: MNHEY, SMNVEV (reference sequence). The junction had 11 bases not matched to a gene; V was cut back by 4 bases and J by 2 bases. In DNA form, the CDR3 reads TGTGCCAGCAGTTCGACCACCGGGACAGAGACCTACGAGCAGTACTTC. Protein product: CASSSTTGTETYEQYF.

The chain employs TRBV29-1 and TRBJ1-2, with unresolved D. The CDR3 runs to 12 residues. Germline CDR1 SQVTM, CDR2 ANQGSEA. The germline V and J ends were trimmed by 3 bases and 3 bases, with 8 bases remaining between them. The CDR3 coding sequence is TGCAGCGTTGAGGCGGCGGACTATGGCTACACCTTC. This translates into CSVEAADYGYTF.

V is TRBV4-1 and J is TRBJ2-5, with 11 bases identical to TRBD1. The V gene's germline CDR1 is MGHRA and CDR2 YSYEKL. The CDR3 is 17 amino acids. The ends lost 3 bases at V and 4 bases at J; junction bases unmatched: 10. The CDR3 reads CASSQGGGQGAVETQYF. The CDR3 bases are TGCGCCAGCAGCCAGGGAGGAGGACAGGGGGCAGTAGAGACCCAGTACTTC.

This clonotype came up a few times. This sequence joins TRBV5-1 and TRBJ2-7; 8 bases map to TRBD1. Trimming at V came to 4 bases and at J to 6 bases, leaving 18 bases not matched to a gene. This CDR3 is built from 17 residues. From germline, CDR1 is SGHRS and CDR2 YFSETQ. Here the CDR3 DNA reads TGCGCCAGCAGCCAAGAACCCCTCGGGGCAGGGGGCGCCGAGCAGTACTTC. This sequence encodes CASSQEPLGAGGAEQYF.

J is TRBJ2-7 and V is TRBV20-1; 10 nucleotides align to TRBD1. The CDR3 contains 16 residues. V lost 1 base and J lost 5; bases outside the gene matches: 11. Germline CDR1 is DFQATT and CDR2 is SNEGSKA (reference sequence). This CDR3 reads CSARVGAGQGTHEQYF. Here the CDR3 DNA reads TGCAGTGCTAGAGTGGGGGCGGGACAGGGGACCCACGAGCAGTACTTC.

This clonotype was recorded a few times. The junction and the germline gene differ at one end; a read error may be behind it. The gene calls are TRBV7-7 and TRBJ2-5; TRBD2 aligns across 7 bases. The CDR3 contains 17 residues. CDR1 and CDR2 from the germline V gene are SSHAT and FNYEAQ (reference sequence). The DNA of the CDR3 is TGTGCTAGCAGCCCGGGGGGTATTTTGGCAGGGCAAGAGACCCAGTACTTC. This encodes CASSPGGILAGQETQYF.

The chain has TRBV9 and TRBJ2-1, with 9 bases that match TRBD2. The ends lost 0 bases at V and 4 bases at J; junction bases unmatched: 2. The CDR3 runs to 15 residues. Per the germline V gene, CDR1 is SGDLS and CDR2 is YYNGEE. The CDR3 loop reads CASSVGGGVYNEQFF. In DNA form, the CDR3 reads TGTGCCAGCAGCGTAGGCGGGGGGGTTTACAATGAGCAGTTCTTC.

CDR3 coding DNA: TGCAGCGTTCTGATGATGATGGCGCAGTATTTT. Its protein product is CSVLMMMAQYF. The rearrangement links TRBV29-1 to TRBJ2-3; no reliable D call. This CDR3 contains 11 residues. The V and J ends lost 5 bases and 10 bases respectively, with 13 bases between them. CDR1 and CDR2 (germline): SQVTM, ANQGSEA.

This clonotype was observed a handful of times. The gene calls are TRBV7-2 and TRBJ2-7; TRBD2 agrees at 8 bases. V lost 3 bases to trimming and J lost 3 bases; unmatched junction nucleotides: 7. Germline V CDR1 and CDR2: SGHTA, FQGNSA. CDR3 length equals 15 residues. The CDR3 sequence: CASSFGTSKVYEQYF. The CDR3 DNA sequence: TGTGCCAGCAGCTTCGGGACTAGTAAAGTCTACGAGCAGTACTTC.

The rearrangement joins TRBV29-1 to TRBJ2-4; 7 bases match TRBD1. The assigned J gene may be wrong: the sequence end matches TRBJ2-7 better. Per germline, CDR1 SQVTM and CDR2 ANQGSEA. The CDR3 is 13 amino acids. CDR3 amino acids: CSVKDRFSYEQYF. The CDR3 DNA reads as TGCAGCGTCAAGGACAGGTTCTCCTACGAGCAGTACTTC.

V and J are TRBV10-3 and TRBJ2-7; D is ambiguous. This CDR3 is 13 amino acids long. V was trimmed by 2 bases and J by 2 bases, leaving 7 bases between them. Looked up from germline, CDR1 is ENHRY and CDR2 is SYGVKD. The CDR3 nucleotides read TGTGCCATCAGTGAGGTCTCCGCCTACGAGCAGTACTTC. This gives the protein CAISEVSAYEQYF.

The rearrangement uses TRBV7-9 and TRBJ2-2; no clear D gene. The CDR3 spans 15 residues. V lost 6 bases and J lost 2, with 13 bases in between. The germline V gene has CDR1 SEHNR and CDR2 FQNEAQ (reference sequence). CDR3: CASSLTGPNTGELFF. DNA of the CDR3: TGTGCCAGCAGTCTGACCGGGCCCAACACCGGGGAGCTGTTTTTT. The full variable domain, with the rest looked up from reference TRBV7-9 and TRBJ2-2, is DTGVSQNPRHKITKRGQNVTFRCDPISEHNRLYWYRQTLGQGPEFLTYFQNEAQLEKSRLLSDRFSAERPKGSFSTLEIQRTEQGDSAMYLCASSLTGPNTGELFFGEGSRLTVL.

This clonotype has more than one count but fewer than ten. This rearrangement joins TRBV9 to TRBJ1-5; D call uncertain. Germline V gives CDR1 SGDLS, CDR2 YYNGEE. V dropped 0 bases and J dropped 5 bases, with 12 bases sitting between them. The CDR3 has 15 residues. The CDR3 DNA reads as TGTGCCAGCAGCGTAGAGGGTCGAGAGTATCAGCCCCAGCATTTT. Translated: CASSVEGREYQPQHF. The full variable domain, with the rest looked up from reference TRBV9 and TRBJ1-5, is DSGVTQTPKHLITATGQRVTLRCSPRSGDLSVYWYQQSLDQGLQFLIQYYNGEERAKGNILERFSAQQFPDLHSELNLSSLELGDSALYFCASSVEGREYQPQHFGDGTRLSIL.

The rearrangement joins TRBV7-9 to TRBJ2-4; D remains unclear. Trimming shortened V by 3 bases and J by 6 bases, and 18 bases separated the two germline ends. The CDR3 is 16 amino acids. Per the germline V gene, CDR1 is SEHNR and CDR2 is FQNEAQ (reference sequence). CDR3 amino acids: CASSLGRWTGGNIQYF. Written as DNA, the CDR3 is TGTGCCAGCAGCTTGGGCAGGTGGACCGGTGGAAACATTCAGTACTTC.

On this clonotype itself: The junction departs from germline at one end; a sequencing error may be responsible. This rearrangement joins TRBV24-1 to TRBJ2-5, with 12 bases matching TRBD2. Germline V gene lookup returns CDR1 KGHDR and CDR2 SFDVKD. This CDR3 is 15 amino acids long. In DNA, the CDR3 is TGTGCCACCAGTGATCCGACTAGCGGGGGAGAGACTCAGTACTTC. It codes for CATSDPTSGGETQYF.

This sequence joins TRBV29-1 and TRBJ2-5, with TRBD1 identical over 9 bases. The CDR3 is made up of 15 amino acids. Germline V lookup: CDR1 SQVTM, CDR2 ANQGSEA. J lost 4 bases, V lost 6 bases, and 12 bases had no gene match. The CDR3 here is CSVGWTGVFGETQYF. The CDR3 DNA reads as TGCAGCGTGGGATGGACAGGGGTTTTTGGAGAGACCCAGTACTTC.

J is TRBJ2-1 and V is TRBV28; 10 bases agree with TRBD2. Germline CDR1 and CDR2: MDHEN and SYDVKM. CDR3 length: 17 amino acids. Trimming at V came to 3 bases and at J to 4 bases, leaving 9 bases not matched to a gene. The CDR3 here is CASSFWLAGDHYNEQFF. In nucleotides, the CDR3 is TGTGCCAGCAGTTTTTGGCTAGCGGGGGATCATTACAATGAGCAGTTCTTC.

This clonotype was observed a handful of times. The chain has TRBV5-1 and TRBJ2-6; maybe TRBD1 (5 bases). Germline loops: CDR1 SGHRS, CDR2 YFSETQ. V was pared by 5 bases and J by 4 bases, with 10 bases between. The CDR3 extends over 14 amino acids. For the CDR3, the DNA is TGCGCCAGCAGTGCAGGGTACGGGGCCAACGTCCTGACTTTC. As protein: CASSAGYGANVLTF.

This clonotype was seen more than once but under ten times. The genes are TRBV12-3 or TRBV12-4 and TRBJ2-1; tentatively, D is TRBD2 (6 bases). V was cut by 7 bases and J by 5 bases, with 15 bases left in between. There are 14 residues in the CDR3. Written as DNA, the CDR3 is TGTGCCAGCAAGGGTGGAGGGGTGGACAATGAGCAGTTCTTC. Translation: CASKGGGVDNEQFF.

The V and J genes are TRBV6-1 and TRBJ2-1; D possibly corresponds to TRBD2 (6 bases). CDR1 is MNHNS, CDR2 SASEGT, per germline. The CDR3 spans 19 residues. Trimming took 6 bases from V and 2 from J, leaving 26 bases between them. CDR3 sequence (DNA): TGTGCCAGCAGCCTACAAGGGCCACTGGCTAGCGTGCCCTACAATGAGCAGTTCTTC. Its translation: CASSLQGPLASVPYNEQFF.

The chain uses TRBV2 and TRBJ2-3; 12 bases are a match to TRBD2. Germline V gene sequence: CDR1 SNHLY, CDR2 FYNNEI. J gave up 3 bases and V 6 bases, and 10 bases lay outside the gene matches. The CDR3 totals 17 residues. The CDR3 loop reads CASRELAGGWKTDTQYF. In nucleotides, the CDR3 is TGTGCCAGCAGGGAACTAGCGGGGGGTTGGAAAACAGATACGCAGTATTTT.

The chain links TRBV5-1 to TRBJ2-1; 10 bases align to TRBD2. Trimming at V came to 0 bases and at J to 9 bases, leaving 9 bases not matched to a gene. CDR3 length: 16 residues. Germline V gene data show CDR1 as SGHRS and CDR2 as YFSETQ. DNA for the CDR3: TGCGCCAGCAGCTTGGTCCGTCCTAGCGGGGGCGGTGAGCAGTTCTTC. It codes for CASSLVRPSGGGEQFF.

The CDR3 DNA is TGTGCCTGGAGCCCTAGCGGCTACGAGCAGTACTTC. Encoded protein: CAWSPSGYEQYF. The chain links TRBV30 to TRBJ2-7; 7 bases agree with TRBD2. CDR1 and CDR2 from the germline V gene are GTSNPN and SVGIG (reference sequence). CDR3 length: 12 amino acids. Germline trimming cut 3 bases from V and 3 bases from J; bases unmatched to any gene: 2. Based on the CDR3 plus reference TRBV30 and TRBJ2-7, the full variable domain is SQTIHQWPATLVQPVGSPLSLECTVEGTSNPNLYWYRQAAGRGLQLLFYSVGIGQISSEVPQNLSASRPQDRQFILSSKKLLLSDSGFYLCAWSPSGYEQYFGPGTRLTVT.

The gene calls are TRBV3-1 and TRBJ1-2, with a tentative D call TRBD1 (5 bases). The CDR3 totals 15 residues. The V end was cut by 2 bases, the J end by 3 bases, with 13 bases between. CDR1 LGHDT and CDR2 YNNKEL come from the germline V gene (reference sequence). CDR3 loop: CASSQFGRGDYGYTF. The CDR3 DNA follows: TGTGCCAGCAGCCAATTTGGTCGGGGCGACTATGGCTACACCTTC.

The chain is built from TRBV27 and TRBJ1-4; D may be TRBD1 (5 bases). From germline, CDR1 is MNHEY and CDR2 SMNVEV (reference sequence). Trimming removed 2 bases at V and 8 bases at J, with 12 bases between. The CDR3 contains 14 residues. CDR3 amino acids: CASSLGQGYEKLFF. CDR3 nucleotide sequence: TGTGCCAGCAGTTTAGGGCAGGGTTACGAAAAACTGTTTTTT. The whole variable domain, remainder taken from reference TRBV27 and TRBJ1-4, is EAQVTQNPRYLITVTGKKLTVTCSQNMNHEYMSWYRQDPGLGLRQIYYSMNVEVTDKGDVPEGYKVSRKEKRNFPLILESPSPNQTSLYFCASSLGQGYEKLFFGSGTQLSVL.

This clonotype was seen a few times. The V and J genes are TRBV7-9 and TRBJ2-5; TRBD1 is a possible D gene (5 bases). Gene TRBJ2-1 matches the end of the DNA better, so the J call may be wrong. Germline values: CDR1 SEHNR, CDR2 FQNEAQ (reference sequence). CDR3 length equals 14 residues. The CDR3 nucleotides read TGTGCCAGCAGCCCGCGACAGTCCCAAGAGACCCAGTTCTTC. It is translated as CASSPRQSQETQFF.

J is TRBJ2-5 and V is TRBV12-3 or TRBV12-4, with 7 bases matching TRBD2. The end of the DNA is better explained by TRBJ2-7, so the J call may be wrong. The length of the CDR3 is 17 residues. The CDR3 DNA reads TGTGCCAGCACTAACCTGGGGAGGGGCAGGGATAACCACGAGCAGTACTTC. Encoded protein: CASTNLGRGRDNHEQYF.

This clonotype was seen more than once but under ten times. The rearrangement links TRBV7-9 to TRBJ2-7; perhaps TRBD1 as D (5 bases). Per germline, CDR1 SEHNR and CDR2 FQNEAQ (reference sequence). The CDR3 sequence is 15 residues long. Trimming shortened V by 3 bases and J by 0 bases, and 12 bases separated the two germline ends. CDR3 in DNA: TGTGCCAGCAGCTTCTGGGGAAGGGGCTCCTACGAGCAGTACTTC. It is translated as CASSFWGRGSYEQYF. Using reference TRBV7-9 and TRBJ2-7 for the parts outside the CDR3, the full variable domain is DTGVSQNPRHKITKRGQNVTFRCDPISEHNRLYWYRQTLGQGPEFLTYFQNEAQLEKSRLLSDRFSAERPKGSFSTLEIQRTEQGDSAMYLCASSFWGRGSYEQYFGPGTRLTVT.

The V and J genes are TRBV15 and TRBJ2-7; 9 positions agree with TRBD2. V trimming: 8 bases; J trimming: 4 bases; junction bases outside the gene matches: 15. Germline CDR1 is LNHNV and CDR2 is YYDKDF (reference sequence). The CDR3 contains 16 residues. In DNA, the CDR3 is TGTGCCACCGGGAATGGGGATAGCGGGAGCATATACGAGCAGTACTTC. Its translation is CATGNGDSGSIYEQYF.